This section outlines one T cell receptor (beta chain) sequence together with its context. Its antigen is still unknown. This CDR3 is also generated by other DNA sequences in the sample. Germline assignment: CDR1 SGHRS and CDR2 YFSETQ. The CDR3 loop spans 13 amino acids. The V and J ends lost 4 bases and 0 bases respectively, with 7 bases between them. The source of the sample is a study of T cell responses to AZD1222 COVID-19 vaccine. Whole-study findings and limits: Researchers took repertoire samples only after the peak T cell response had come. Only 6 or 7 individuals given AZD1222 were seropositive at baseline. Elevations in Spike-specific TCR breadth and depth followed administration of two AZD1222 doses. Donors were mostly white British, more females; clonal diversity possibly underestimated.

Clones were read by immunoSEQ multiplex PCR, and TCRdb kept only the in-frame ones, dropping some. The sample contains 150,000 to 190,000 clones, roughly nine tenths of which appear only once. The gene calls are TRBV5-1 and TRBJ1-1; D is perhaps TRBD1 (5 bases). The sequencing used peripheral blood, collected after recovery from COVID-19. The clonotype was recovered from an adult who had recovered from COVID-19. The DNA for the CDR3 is TGCGCCAGCAGCCTGGGGCTGAACACTGAAGCTTTCTTT. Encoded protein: CASSLGLNTEAFF.